A selection of T cell receptor beta chains follows, all from one sample in a study of Tregs in tolerant kidney transplant recipients. Clones were read by immunoSEQ multiplex PCR, and TCRdb kept only the in-frame ones, dropping some. The sample holds around 16,000 clones, around nine tenths seen once. The sequencing sample was made of CD8+ T cells from blood. The receptor source for this set is a human donor in good health. Each CDR3 is given with its conserved first and last residue. D genes are given only for firm matches.

V	J	D	CDR3
TRBV4-3	TRBJ2-2	NA	CASSQVVGSNTGELFF
TRBV11-2	TRBJ1-2	NA	CASSLDRQDNYGYTF
TRBV7-9	TRBJ2-1	TRBD2	CASQETSVDEQFF
TRBV5-6	TRBJ2-5	NA	CASLQTTAETQYF
TRBV6-6	TRBJ2-7	TRBD1	CASSYPGQIRKEQYF
TRBV4-3	TRBJ1-2	NA	CASSQDRSAGYTF
TRBV19	TRBJ2-3	TRBD2	CASSAGTIRTDTQYF
TRBV5-1	TRBJ2-7	NA	CASSLSGPYEQYF
TRBV18	TRBJ1-1	NA	CASSPPQGGTEAFF
TRBV7-9	TRBJ2-7	NA	CASSDTLRQVFYEQYF
TRBV7-9	TRBJ1-2	NA	CASSGGTDRINYGYTF
TRBV2	TRBJ2-5	TRBD2	CASRPASGETQYF
TRBV4-3	TRBJ2-3	TRBD2	CASSQDFELATDTQYF
TRBV7-6	TRBJ2-3	NA	CASSSTGGASTDTQYF
TRBV14	TRBJ1-1	NA	CASSQLMRGPSTEAFF
TRBV27	TRBJ2-7	NA	CASSLAADRAEQYF
TRBV27	TRBJ1-5	NA	CASRTGGGPQHF
TRBV6-1	TRBJ1-6	TRBD1	CASSDRDRARNSPLHF
TRBV2	TRBJ1-1	TRBD1	CASKSDRDTEAFF
TRBV7-9	TRBJ1-3	TRBD1	CASSLDRGSGNTIYF
TRBV29-1	TRBJ2-7	NA	CSVTGFPYEQYF
TRBV11-2	TRBJ2-7	TRBD1	CASSLDPDRPGSYEQYF
TRBV5-1	TRBJ2-7	NA	CASSLTTSYEQYF
TRBV5-1	TRBJ1-2	NA	CASSLVDGMRGYTF
TRBV15	TRBJ1-5	NA	CATSREGRAQPQHF
TRBV19	TRBJ2-7	NA	CASSMLGTSYEQYF
TRBV27	TRBJ2-7	NA	CASRSGPRAPYEQYF
TRBV5-1	TRBJ2-5	NA	CASSLVAGRETQYF
TRBV7-2	TRBJ2-3	NA	CASSLGRYTDTQYF
TRBV6-4	TRBJ2-7	TRBD2	CASIRGTSGSSYEQYF
TRBV4-1	TRBJ2-7	NA	CASSAGRGLDEQYF
TRBV14	TRBJ1-2	NA	CASSQDISQPYYGYTF
TRBV7-9	TRBJ2-1	TRBD2	CASNPGLGFNEQFF
TRBV4-3	TRBJ2-3	NA	CASSQVERSTDTQYF
TRBV19	TRBJ2-3	TRBD1	CASKGAEDTQYF
TRBV7-2	TRBJ1-4	NA	CASSLRDRRNEKLFF
TRBV7-2	TRBJ2-5	NA	CASSFIARRVGETQYF
TRBV18	TRBJ2-3	NA	CASSYSDTQYF
TRBV7-6	TRBJ1-5	NA	CASSLGWGNNQPQHF
TRBV12-2	TRBJ2-7	NA	CASRLGTGAYEQYF
TRBV5-1	TRBJ1-1	NA	CASSTDANTEAFF
TRBV7-8	TRBJ2-5	TRBD1	CASSPWTGGRETQYF
TRBV2	TRBJ2-1	TRBD2	CASMTTRLAGGRVF
TRBV29-1	TRBJ1-1	NA	CSVSSWNTEAFF
TRBV30	TRBJ1-5	NA	CACAGTWEEPQHF
TRBV4-3	TRBJ2-1	TRBD2	CASSQDAGGVNEQFF
TRBV15	TRBJ2-2	NA	CATSRAEFAGELFF
TRBV5-1	TRBJ2-1	TRBD2	CASSLATQRGYNEQFF
TRBV9	TRBJ1-5	NA	CASSDGGYSNQPQHF
TRBV25-1	TRBJ1-1	NA	CASRKGGELSNTEAFF
TRBV20-1	TRBJ2-3	NA	CSARTDTQYF
TRBV13	TRBJ2-5	NA	CASSGGQETQYF
TRBV4-3	TRBJ1-4	NA	CASSQDTGLGEKLFF
TRBV19	TRBJ1-1	NA	CASSVGNTEAFF
TRBV9	TRBJ2-2	NA	CASTKYGGVNTGELFF
TRBV6-5	TRBJ2-1	NA	CASNGQGLYNEQFF
TRBV7-2	TRBJ2-3	TRBD2	CASSLDGSGRADTQYF
TRBV7-9	TRBJ1-1	NA	CASSLGYTEAFF
TRBV2	TRBJ2-2	TRBD1	CASRHTGGGPGGELFF